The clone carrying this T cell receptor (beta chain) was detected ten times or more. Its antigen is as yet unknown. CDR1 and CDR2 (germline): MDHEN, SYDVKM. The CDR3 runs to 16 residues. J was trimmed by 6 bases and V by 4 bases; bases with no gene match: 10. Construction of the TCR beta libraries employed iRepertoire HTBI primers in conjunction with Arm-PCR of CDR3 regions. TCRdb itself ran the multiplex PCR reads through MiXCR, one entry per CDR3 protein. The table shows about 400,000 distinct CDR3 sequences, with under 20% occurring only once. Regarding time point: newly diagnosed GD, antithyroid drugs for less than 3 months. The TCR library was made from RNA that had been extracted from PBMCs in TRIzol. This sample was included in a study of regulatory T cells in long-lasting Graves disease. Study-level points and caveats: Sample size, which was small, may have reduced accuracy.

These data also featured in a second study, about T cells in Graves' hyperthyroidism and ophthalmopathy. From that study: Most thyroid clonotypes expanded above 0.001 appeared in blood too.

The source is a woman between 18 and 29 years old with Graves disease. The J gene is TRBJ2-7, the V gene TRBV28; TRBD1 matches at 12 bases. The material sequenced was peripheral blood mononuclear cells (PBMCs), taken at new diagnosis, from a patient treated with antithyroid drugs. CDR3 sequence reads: CASSSGTGGRLGEQYF. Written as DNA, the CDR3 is TGTGCCAGCAGTTCCGGGACAGGGGGCCGTTTGGGCGAGCAGTACTTC.